The text below deals with one T cell receptor beta chain. Its cognate antigen is unknown. Through a sample-barcoded 5' primer and a J-beta primer mix, a second PCR was run for roughly 6 to 12 cycles. TCRdb analysed the 5' RACE reads with MiXCR anew, one entry per CDR3 protein. The sample lists approximately 770,000 distinct CDR3 sequences, roughly 64% occurring once. Trimming took 3 bases from V and 12 from J, leaving 16 bases between them. The CDR3 loop spans 13 amino acids. In germline, CDR1 is SGHTA, CDR2 FQGTGA. The entry originates in a study of blood T cells in healthy people across ages. Findings and caveats of the study: While age rose, TCR beta diversity per million T cells dropped in a roughly linear way.

Those donating, healthy Caucasian individuals from Russia, were aged roughly 6 to 90. The chain carries TRBV7-3 and TRBJ2-3; unclear D gene. The origin of this receptor is a man aged 30 to 45 in good health. Source material: blood. This CDR3 reads CASSLAPDGSQYF. The CDR3 DNA reads TGTGCCAGCAGCTTGGCCCCTGATGGTTCTCAGTATTTT. Drawing the rest from reference TRBV7-3 and TRBJ2-3, the complete variable domain is GAGVSQTPSNKVTEKGKYVELRCDPISGHTALYWYRQSLGQGPEFLIYFQGTGAADDSGLPNDRFFAVRPEGSVSTLKIQRTERGDSAVYLCASSLAPDGSQYFGPGTRLTVL.